A selection of T cell receptor beta chains follows, all from one sample in a study of CD8 T cells in Susac syndrome. TCRdb used MiXCR to reprocess the immunoSEQ multiplex PCR reads, holding one entry per CDR3 protein. The repertoire has under 200,000 distinct CDR3 sequences, 85% to 95% of them found once; the top ten carry 0.12%. The specimen sequenced was CD4+ T cells from PBMCs. The receptors derive from a human donor with Susac syndrome. CDR3s leave out the opening cysteine and the closing phenylalanine or tryptophan. The order of the fields is V gene, CDR3 length, J gene, CDR3 protein.

TRBV5-4,10,TRBJ2-1,ASSSFANEQF
TRBV27,13,TRBJ1-2,ASSPSWKNDYGYT
TRBV5-6,12,TRBJ1-1,ASSSTGRPTEAF
TRBV9,12,TRBJ1-1,ASSVDGMSTEAF
TRBV7-9,15,TRBJ2-5,ASSLGVAGAAKETQY
TRBV9,13,TRBJ1-2,ASSVGGGALNGYT
TRBV5-6,15,TRBJ2-1,ASSLRSRPSGSNEQF
TRBV7-2,13,TRBJ1-2,ASSLAVTGSYGYT
TRBV20-1,9,TRBJ2-7,SARLALEQY
TRBV20-1,10,TRBJ2-7,SARAQGGEQY
TRBV7-2,13,TRBJ1-6,ASTDRTAYNSPLH
TRBV24-1,13,TRBJ2-5,ATSDPRTGRETQY
TRBV27,11,TRBJ2-1,ASRVSSYNEQF
TRBV3-1,11,TRBJ1-1,ASSRGLNTEAF
TRBV20-1,12,TRBJ1-1,SARDPRVSTEAF
TRBV27,11,TRBJ2-7,ASRPAGGHEQY
TRBV12-3/TRBV12-4,10,TRBJ2-5,ASSTGWETQY
TRBV10-3,13,TRBJ1-6,ASGTSDRGRSPLH
TRBV20-1,11,TRBJ1-1,SASRQGNTEAF
TRBV4-2,11,TRBJ2-1,ASSQEEYNEQF
TRBV5-1,11,TRBJ1-2,ASSLAWADGYT
TRBV7-8,13,TRBJ1-1,ASSLLTGTNTEAF
TRBV2,12,TRBJ1-1,ASSTRDTSTEAF
TRBV6-2/TRBV6-3,11,TRBJ2-5,ASAAAGQETQY
TRBV29-1,11,TRBJ2-5,SLSDIKLETQY
TRBV29-1,12,TRBJ2-7,SVSSSRGLYEQY
TRBV29-1,10,TRBJ1-1,SVVRLGTEAF
TRBV2,9,TRBJ1-6,ASSPLSPLH
TRBV12-3/TRBV12-4,13,TRBJ2-2,ASSSGTGDTGELF
TRBV6-5,12,TRBJ1-1,ASSYSTGSTEAF
TRBV29-1,10,TRBJ1-3,SVAGQGNTIY
TRBV18,12,TRBJ1-2,ASSPGGGDYGYT